The rows below give T cell receptor beta chains drawn from one sample of a study of T cell changes during pregnancy in multiple sclerosis. Sequenced by immunoSEQ multiplex PCR; TCRdb stores in-frame clones only, minus some. The table has approximately 50,000 clones, roughly 94% seen once. Sample: CD4+ T cells from peripheral blood mononuclear cells, taken in the third trimester of pregnancy. The receptors originated from a female donor with multiple sclerosis, enrolled in a pregnancy study. Each CDR3 is given with its conserved first and last residue. A D gene is named only where the DNA matches it firmly. Rows give clone size only sometimes, using once, few, many, or a class for an expanded clone.

14	TRBJ2-5	TRBV19	.	.	TGTGCCAGTAGTATGGCCCCTGGCGGTGAGACCCAGTACTTC	CASSMAPGGETQYF
18	TRBJ2-6	TRBV9	TRBD2	.	TGTGCCAGCAGCGTACTAGCGGGGGCCCGGGGTAGGGCCAACGTCCTGACTTTC	CASSVLAGARGRANVLTF
14	TRBJ1-2	TRBV28	.	.	TGTGCCAGCAGTTTCGCGTCATCCAACTATGGCTACACCTTC	CASSFASSNYGYTF
12	TRBJ1-1	TRBV11-3	.	.	TGTGCCAGCAGCTTACAGAACACTGAAGCTTTCTTT	CASSLQNTEAFF
16	TRBJ2-3	TRBV7-3	.	.	TGTGCCAGCAGCCTTCAATCTAGCGCGATATCCGATACGCAGTATTTT	CASSLQSSAISDTQYF
15	TRBJ2-3	TRBV7-9	.	.	TGTGCCAGCAGCTCCTCCGGGGGGCGGCAGGATACGCAGTATTTT	CASSSSGGRQDTQYF
15	TRBJ1-2	TRBV19	.	.	TGTGCCAGTAGTCCCCAGGGGCGTCGGGATTATGGCTACACCTTC	CASSPQGRRDYGYTF
15	TRBJ1-4	TRBV28	TRBD1	.	TGTGCCAGCAGGGACAGGGGGCAAACTAATGAAAAACTGTTTTTT	CASRDRGQTNEKLFF
16	TRBJ1-6	TRBV23-1	.	.	TGCGCCAGCAGTCAACGCCAGGGGTCCTATAATTCACCCCTCCACTTT	CASSQRQGSYNSPLHF
14	TRBJ1-2	TRBV12-5	TRBD1	once	TGTGCTAGTGGTTTGGGAGACAGGGGACAAGGCTACACCTTC	CASGLGDRGQGYTF
13	TRBJ1-5	TRBV6-1	TRBD1	.	TGTGCCAGCAGCTCAGGGGGGACGCAGCCCCAGCATTTT	CASSSGGTQPQHF